These T cell receptor beta chains were read from a single sample in a study of human versus mouse CDR3 diversity and MHC coevolution. Clones were read by immunoSEQ multiplex PCR, and TCRdb kept only the in-frame ones, dropping some. The sample lists tens of thousands of clones; just over 90% were seen once. Sequencing input: naive CD4+ T cells from blood. These receptors all stem from a person aged 30 to 70 in good health. CDR3s include the opening cysteine and the closing phenylalanine or tryptophan. The D gene is left open where the match is weak. Part of the rows lack a size; the others show once, few, many or a class for expanded clones.

j_gene,d_gene,abundance,v_gene,CDR3aa,CDR3nt
TRBJ2-7,-,-,TRBV6-6,CASSPSSYEQYF,TGTGCCAGCAGCCCTAGCTCCTACGAGCAGTACTTC
TRBJ1-1,TRBD1,once,TRBV6-6,CASRWTGPTTNTEAFF,TGTGCCAGCCGATGGACAGGCCCCACCACCAACACTGAAGCTTTCTTT
TRBJ2-2,-,-,TRBV5-1,CASSGGVDGELFF,TGCGCCAGCAGCGGCGGGGTAGACGGGGAGCTGTTTTTT
TRBJ1-5,-,-,TRBV6-1,CASRARTALPNQPQHF,TGTGCCAGCCGTGCGCGGACAGCGCTCCCAAATCAGCCCCAGCATTTT
TRBJ2-5,-,-,TRBV7-3,CASSWTGQETQYF,TGTGCCAGTTCCTGGACTGGCCAAGAGACCCAGTACTTC
TRBJ1-1,-,-,TRBV4-3,CASGRTTTQGAFF,TGCGCCAGCGGGAGGACTACTACCCAAGGAGCTTTCTTT
TRBJ2-3,TRBD1,-,TRBV19,CATRQGTDTQYF,TGTGCCACGAGACAGGGAACAGATACGCAGTATTTT
TRBJ1-5,TRBD1,-,TRBV19,CASSRTGGNQPQHF,TGTGCCAGTAGTAGGACAGGGGGAAATCAGCCCCAGCATTTT
TRBJ1-3,TRBD1,-,TRBV6-6,CASSPSDRGNTIYF,TGTGCCAGCAGTCCTTCGGACAGGGGAAACACCATATATTTT
TRBJ2-1,-,once,TRBV9,CASSATGGDNEQFF,TGTGCCAGCAGCGCCACAGGGGGGGACAATGAGCAGTTCTTC
TRBJ2-7,TRBD1,-,TRBV7-2,CASSLPGQGAYEQYF,TGTGCCAGCAGCTTACCGGGACAGGGGGCCTACGAGCAGTACTTC
TRBJ2-1,-,-,TRBV5-6,CASSVTEHNEQFF,TGTGCCAGCAGCGTGACGGAGCACAATGAGCAGTTCTTC
TRBJ1-4,-,few,TRBV19,CASSKRQAATNEKLFF,TGTGCCAGTAGCAAAAGACAGGCTGCAACTAATGAAAAACTGTTTTTT
TRBJ2-2,-,-,TRBV5-1,CASSSAVRVNTGELFF,TGCGCCAGCAGCTCTGCTGTGAGGGTTAACACCGGGGAGCTGTTTTTT
TRBJ2-1,-,-,TRBV18,CASSPSSGISSYNEQFF,TGTGCCAGCTCACCAAGTAGCGGCATAAGCTCCTACAATGAGCAGTTCTTC
TRBJ1-5,-,-,TRBV19,CASTRLGVNQPQHF,TGTGCCAGCACTAGACTCGGGGTCAATCAGCCCCAGCATTTT
TRBJ1-1,-,-,TRBV25-1,CASRGVGPNTEAFF,TGTGCCAGCAGGGGAGTAGGGCCGAACACTGAAGCTTTCTTT
TRBJ1-1,-,-,TRBV7-3,CASSASPTPLNTEAFF,TGTGCCAGCAGCGCATCCCCGACACCGTTGAACACTGAAGCTTTCTTT
TRBJ2-7,-,-,TRBV7-9,CASSSRGDSSYEQYF,TGTGCCAGCAGCTCGAGGGGGGACAGCTCCTACGAGCAGTACTTC
TRBJ1-3,-,once,TRBV19,CASSRQSMQGNTIYF,TGTGCCAGTAGCCGACAGTCTATGCAAGGGAACACCATATATTTT
TRBJ2-1,-,-,TRBV7-3,CASSRDSHNEQFF,TGTGCCAGCAGCCGGGACTCACACAATGAGCAGTTCTTC
TRBJ1-1,-,-,TRBV15,CATSRPQTAEAFF,TGTGCCACCAGCAGACCTCAGACAGCTGAAGCTTTCTTT
TRBJ2-7,TRBD1,-,TRBV9,CASSVSGQGHYEQYF,TGTGCCAGCAGCGTATCAGGACAGGGACACTACGAGCAGTACTTC
TRBJ1-6,-,-,TRBV7-3,CASSLRQTGSPLHF,TGTGCCAGCAGCTTGAGACAGACGGGTTCACCCCTCCACTTT
TRBJ2-3,TRBD1,-,TRBV27,CASSLGTAFTDTQYF,TGTGCCAGCAGTTTAGGGACAGCATTCACAGATACGCAGTATTTT
TRBJ1-4,TRBD1,-,TRBV18,CASSPRGQGLEKLFF,TGTGCCAGCTCACCTAGGGGACAGGGGCTTGAAAAACTGTTTTTT
TRBJ2-7,TRBD1,-,TRBV5-1,CASSLARGISYEQYF,TGCGCCAGCAGCTTGGCCAGGGGGATCTCCTACGAGCAGTACTTC
TRBJ2-7,TRBD1,-,TRBV10-2,CASTRTGNHEQYF,TGCGCCAGCACCAGGACAGGGAACCACGAGCAGTACTTC
TRBJ2-1,TRBD1,once,TRBV18,CASSETGGRYNEQFF,TGTGCCAGCTCAGAGACAGGGGGAAGGTACAATGAGCAGTTCTTC
TRBJ2-2,TRBD1,-,TRBV11-2,CASSLGTGNTGELFF,TGTGCCAGCAGCTTAGGGACAGGGAACACCGGGGAGCTGTTTTTT
TRBJ1-2,-,-,TRBV9,CASSVESDNSPTRGYTF,TGTGCCAGCAGCGTAGAGAGTGACAACTCCCCAACTCGGGGCTACACCTTC
TRBJ2-7,TRBD1,-,TRBV25-1,CASGGTGRYEQYF,TGTGCCAGCGGAGGGACAGGGCGCTACGAGCAGTACTTC
TRBJ1-6,TRBD1,-,TRBV6-6,CASSDGQGYNSPLHF,TGTGCCAGCAGTGACGGACAGGGGTATAATTCACCCCTCCACTTT
TRBJ1-1,-,-,TRBV2,CASRMREAGTEAFF,TGTGCCAGCAGGATGAGGGAAGCAGGCACTGAAGCTTTCTTT
TRBJ2-1,TRBD2,-,TRBV5-6,CASSLGRGLTGGNEQFF,TGTGCCAGCAGCTTGGGGCGGGGTCTCACGGGGGGCAATGAGCAGTTCTTC
TRBJ1-1,-,-,TRBV6-5,CASSTPLDMNTEAFF,TGTGCCAGCAGTACCCCACTAGACATGAACACTGAAGCTTTCTTT
TRBJ2-1,TRBD2,-,TRBV7-9,CASSLLAGGPYEQFF,TGTGCCAGCAGCTTACTAGCGGGAGGGCCCTATGAGCAGTTCTTC
TRBJ2-3,TRBD2,-,TRBV6-4,CASSALAGGDTQYF,TGTGCCAGCAGTGCACTAGCGGGTGGAGATACGCAGTATTTT
TRBJ1-1,-,-,TRBV7-9,CASSLRSTPTEAFF,TGTGCCAGCAGCTTAAGGAGTACTCCCACTGAAGCTTTCTTT
TRBJ1-5,TRBD1,-,TRBV10-3,CAISGQGSGQPQHF,TGTGCCATCAGCGGACAGGGTAGCGGTCAGCCCCAGCATTTT
TRBJ1-2,-,-,TRBV7-2,CASSLDSNYGYTF,TGTGCCAGCAGCTTAGACAGTAACTATGGCTACACCTTC
TRBJ1-1,TRBD1,-,TRBV28,CASSVPGQGSTEAFF,TGTGCCAGCAGCGTCCCGGGACAGGGGTCCACTGAAGCTTTCTTT
TRBJ1-5,TRBD1,-,TRBV30,CAWSEDRAQPQHF,TGTGCCTGGAGTGAAGACAGGGCCCAGCCCCAGCATTTT
TRBJ1-2,TRBD1,once,TRBV28,CASGTGAPYGYTF,TGTGCCAGTGGGACAGGGGCCCCCTATGGCTACACCTTC
TRBJ1-1,-,-,TRBV5-1,CASTTEGRTGTEAFF,TGCGCCAGCACGACGGAGGGACGCACCGGCACTGAAGCTTTCTTT
TRBJ1-1,-,-,TRBV7-7,CASSPRLMRDTEAFF,TGTGCCAGCAGCCCTCGCCTGATGAGGGACACTGAAGCTTTCTTT
TRBJ1-1,-,-,TRBV15,CATSRDLSVASEAFF,TGTGCCACCAGCAGGGACCTTAGCGTGGCCAGCGAAGCTTTCTTT
TRBJ2-2,-,-,TRBV11-3,CASSRETGELFF,TGTGCCAGCAGTCGGGAGACCGGGGAGCTGTTTTTT
TRBJ2-1,-,-,TRBV10-3,CAISAPGISYNEQFF,TGTGCCATCAGTGCCCCAGGGATCTCCTACAATGAGCAGTTCTTC
TRBJ1-6,TRBD1,-,TRBV28,CASSLGTGTYNSPLHF,TGTGCCAGCAGTTTAGGGACAGGGACATATAATTCACCCCTCCACTTT
TRBJ2-7,TRBD2,-,TRBV5-1,CASGRTSVTYEQYF,TGCGCCAGCGGGAGGACTAGCGTCACCTACGAGCAGTACTTC
TRBJ2-5,-,-,TRBV15,CATSRDESGQYF,TGTGCCACCAGCAGAGACGAAAGCGGGCAGTACTTC
TRBJ2-7,TRBD2,-,TRBV5-1,CASSLAGLAGGPRAYEQYF,TGCGCCAGCAGCTTGGCGGGACTAGCGGGGGGGCCGAGGGCCTACGAGCAGTACTTC